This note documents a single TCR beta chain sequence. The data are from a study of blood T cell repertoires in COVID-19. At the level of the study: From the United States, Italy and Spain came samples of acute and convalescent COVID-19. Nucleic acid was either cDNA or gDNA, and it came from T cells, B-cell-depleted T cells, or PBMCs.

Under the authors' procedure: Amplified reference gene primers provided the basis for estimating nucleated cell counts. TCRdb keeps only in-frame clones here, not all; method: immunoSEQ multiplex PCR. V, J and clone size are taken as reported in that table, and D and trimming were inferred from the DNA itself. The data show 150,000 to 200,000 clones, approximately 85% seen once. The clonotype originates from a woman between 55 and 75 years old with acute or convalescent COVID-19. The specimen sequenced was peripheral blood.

The CDR3 here is CASSYSSGQVPYEQYV. The DNA of the CDR3 is TGTGCCAGCAGTTACTCATCAGGACAGGTCCCCTACGAGCAGTACGTC. The chain couples TRBV6-5 to TRBJ2-7; 7 positions agree with TRBD1. The CDR3 runs to 16 residues. CDR1 and CDR2 from the germline V gene are MNHEY and SVGAGI. The J segment lost 2 bases and the V segment lost 0 bases, leaving 7 bases of the junction unmatched.